Each of the 9 T cell receptor beta chains below was sequenced from the same sample in a study of shared clonotypes between healthy human individuals (dated by TCRdb to the early 2020s). The library came from the immunoSEQ multiplex PCR assay. TCRdb's version of the immuneACCESS table is confined to in-frame rearrangements and falls short of the full clone set. An unresolved V gene accounts for under half of the shortfall where checked; the remainder is of unknown origin. A total of roughly 2.5 million clones appear in this sample, over 85% of them only once. Around 0.15% of the sample comes from the top ten. The sample consisted of naive CD4+ T cells sorted from blood. Reading the label with the study, this specimen's cell subset or site is: CD45RA+ positively selected. These receptors were taken from a man aged 18 to 29 in good health.

This chain uses TRBV19 with TRBJ2-1; 9 nucleotides align to TRBD2. V was pared by 7 bases and J by 4 bases, with 8 bases of the junction left unmatched. The germline V gene has CDR1 LNHDA and CDR2 SQIVND (reference sequence). This CDR3 contains 15 residues. The CDR3 region is CASTISGGIYNEQFF. CDR3 nucleotides: TGTGCCAGTACTATCAGCGGGGGGATATACAATGAGCAGTTCTTC.

The rearrangement links TRBV5-3 to TRBJ1-4; no clear D gene. TRBV5-3 is an ORF, and what it does is uncertain. V lost 4 bases, J lost 12 bases, and 16 bases lay in between. This CDR3 has 13 residues. The CDR3 coding sequence is TGTGCCAGAAGCCCCCGGACGAGGCGGGAACTGTTTTTT. It is translated as CARSPRTRRELFF.

This rearrangement joins TRBV18 to TRBJ1-5, with a tentative D call TRBD1 (5 bases). Trimming took off 6 bases at V and 0 bases at J, with 15 bases between the two ends. The CDR3 is made up of 16 amino acids. Germline V CDR1 and CDR2: KGHSH, LQKENI. DNA for the CDR3: TGTGCCAGCTCTCTCGACAGCCCCTATAGCAATCAGCCCCAGCATTTT. It codes for CASSLDSPYSNQPQHF.

The V gene is TRBV7-9, the J gene TRBJ1-4, with 7 bases fitting TRBD1. The ends lost 3 bases at V and 8 bases at J; junction bases unmatched: 9. CDR1 is SEHNR and CDR2 is FQNEAQ in the germline V gene (reference sequence). The CDR3 is 15 residues long. The CDR3 DNA is TGTGCCAGCAGCTTTTCCGCGACAGGGTGGGAAAAACTGTTTTTT. Its translation: CASSFSATGWEKLFF.

The chain is built from TRBV7-2 and TRBJ2-3; 8 bases align to TRBD2. This CDR3 region has 15 residues. The V gene's germline CDR1 is SGHTA and CDR2 FQGNSA. V lost 3 bases, J lost 3 bases, and 5 bases stayed unmatched. The CDR3 DNA reads as TGTGCCAGCAGCTTGGCTGGGACTAGAACAGATACGCAGTATTTT. It yields the protein CASSLAGTRTDTQYF.

V usage is TRBV6-4 and J usage is TRBJ1-1; D not resolved. The length of the CDR3 is 15 residues. The V end was cut by 2 bases, the J end by 0 bases, with 10 bases between. Germline V gene sequence: CDR1 MRHNA, CDR2 SNTAGT. The CDR3 DNA is TGTGCCAGCAGTGACAAACAGAAAATGAACACTGAAGCTTTCTTT. It codes for CASSDKQKMNTEAFF.

The V call is TRBV7-2, the J call TRBJ2-1; D ambiguous. Germline V CDR1 and CDR2: SGHTA, FQGNSA. The V gene lost 7 bases and the J gene lost 4 bases, with 14 bases spanning the gap. CDR3 length equals 14 residues. This CDR3 reads CASTLSAPYNEQFF. The CDR3 DNA reads TGTGCCAGCACCCTAAGCGCTCCTTACAATGAGCAGTTCTTC.

For this clone: The same CDR3 can be traced to other DNA sequences in this sample. This CDR3 reads CASSLVTYTDTQYF. The CDR3 DNA is TGTGCCAGCAGCTTAGTCACATACACAGATACGCAGTATTTT. The J gene is TRBJ2-3, the V gene TRBV7-9, with unresolved D. Trimming stripped 1 base from V and 2 bases from J, with 7 bases between. CDR3 length: 14 residues. The germline CDR1 and CDR2 sequences are SEHNR and FQNEAQ (reference sequence).

The rearrangement links TRBV7-2 to TRBJ2-1, with 10 bases fitting TRBD2. This CDR3 region has 16 residues. Germline V gene data show CDR1 as SGHTA and CDR2 as FQGNSA. The ends lost 1 base at V and 7 bases at J; junction bases unmatched: 7. CDR3 sequence (DNA): TGTGCCAGCAGCTTAGATCCAGCGGGAGGGTTTAATGAGCAGTTCTTC. Amino acids: CASSLDPAGGFNEQFF. The complete variable domain, with remaining parts taken from reference TRBV7-2 and TRBJ2-1, reads GAGVSQSPSNKVTEKGKDVELRCDPISGHTALYWYRQSLGQGLEFLIYFQGNSAPDKSGLPSDRFSAERTGGSVSTLTIQRTQQEDSAVYLCASSLDPAGGFNEQFFGPGTRLTVL.